This T cell receptor (beta chain) is drawn from a study of a mutant IDH1 vaccine in newly diagnosed glioma. Turning to the study itself: Patients were started on vaccination 4-6 weeks after radiotherapy alone, or with temozolomide cycles. The V12 visit happened in week 35, and the V13 visit happened in week 47.

J was trimmed by 0 bases and V by 10 bases; bases with no gene match: 10. There are 15 residues in the CDR3. CDR1 is MNHEY and CDR2 is SVGAGI in the germline V gene. The data were produced by immunoSEQ multiplex PCR, yet TCRdb's version contains in-frame clones alone and is incomplete. The data contain tens of thousands of clones, 75% to 85% of them singletons. Details on this clone: Its antigen is unknown.

Time point indicated: week 47, end of study. In every dose of vaccine, 300 ug of mutant IDH1 20-mer peptide was given alongside topical imiquimod. At weeks 1, 3, 5, 7, 11, 15, 19 and 23, patients received a vaccination, eight in all. Sequencing was performed on PBMCs, taken from a glioma patient whose treatment included an IDH1 peptide vaccine. This receptor was obtained from a man aged 35 to 55 with glioma. The J gene is TRBJ2-5, the V gene TRBV6-5; 8 bases are shared with TRBD1. The CDR3 protein is CAIKSQGADQETQYF. The CDR3 DNA sequence: TGTGCCATCAAGAGTCAGGGGGCAGACCAAGAGACCCAGTACTTC.